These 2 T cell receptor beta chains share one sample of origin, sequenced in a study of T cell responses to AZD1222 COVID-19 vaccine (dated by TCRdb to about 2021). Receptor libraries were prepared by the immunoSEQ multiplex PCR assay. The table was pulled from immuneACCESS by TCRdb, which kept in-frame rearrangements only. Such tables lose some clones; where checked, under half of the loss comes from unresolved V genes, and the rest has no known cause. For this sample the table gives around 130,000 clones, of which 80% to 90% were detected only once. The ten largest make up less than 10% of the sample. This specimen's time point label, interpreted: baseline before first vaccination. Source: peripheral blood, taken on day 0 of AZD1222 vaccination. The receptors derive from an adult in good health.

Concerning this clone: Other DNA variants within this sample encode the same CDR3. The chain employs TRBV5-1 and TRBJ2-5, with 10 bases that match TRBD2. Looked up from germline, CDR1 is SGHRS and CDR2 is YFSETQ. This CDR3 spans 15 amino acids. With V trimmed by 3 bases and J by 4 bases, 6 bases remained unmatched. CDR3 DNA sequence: TGCGCCAGCAGCTCAACTAGCGGGGAGGGAGAGACCCAGTACTTC. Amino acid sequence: CASSSTSGEGETQYF.

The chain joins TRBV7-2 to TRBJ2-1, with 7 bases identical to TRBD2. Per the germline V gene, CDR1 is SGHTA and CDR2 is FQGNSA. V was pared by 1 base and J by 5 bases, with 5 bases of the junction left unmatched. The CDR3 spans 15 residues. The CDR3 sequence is CASSLGASGHNEQFF. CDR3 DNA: TGTGCCAGCAGCTTAGGGGCTAGCGGCCACAATGAGCAGTTCTTC.